The sequence of this T cell receptor beta chain was determined in a study of cytomegalovirus exposure and HLA in healthy donors. PCR employed 60 Vbeta and 13 Jbeta primers. Profiling relied on immunoSEQ multiplex PCR, and the TCRdb table lists in-frame clones only, not all of them. The sample holds 150,000 to 200,000 clones, around 80% seen once. Source material: PBMCs. The sequence came from a woman in her twenties or thirties in good health and CMV-seropositive.

The CDR3 DNA reads as TGTGCCAGCAGTGACGGAGCGGAGATCACAGATACGCAGTATTTT. Translation gives CASSDGAEITDTQYF. This chain connects TRBV2 to TRBJ2-3; possible D gene TRBD2, 5 bases. The V gene's germline CDR1 is SNHLY and CDR2 FYNNEI. Trimming removed 3 bases from V and 2 bases from J, with 12 bases in between. The CDR3 is 15 residues long.